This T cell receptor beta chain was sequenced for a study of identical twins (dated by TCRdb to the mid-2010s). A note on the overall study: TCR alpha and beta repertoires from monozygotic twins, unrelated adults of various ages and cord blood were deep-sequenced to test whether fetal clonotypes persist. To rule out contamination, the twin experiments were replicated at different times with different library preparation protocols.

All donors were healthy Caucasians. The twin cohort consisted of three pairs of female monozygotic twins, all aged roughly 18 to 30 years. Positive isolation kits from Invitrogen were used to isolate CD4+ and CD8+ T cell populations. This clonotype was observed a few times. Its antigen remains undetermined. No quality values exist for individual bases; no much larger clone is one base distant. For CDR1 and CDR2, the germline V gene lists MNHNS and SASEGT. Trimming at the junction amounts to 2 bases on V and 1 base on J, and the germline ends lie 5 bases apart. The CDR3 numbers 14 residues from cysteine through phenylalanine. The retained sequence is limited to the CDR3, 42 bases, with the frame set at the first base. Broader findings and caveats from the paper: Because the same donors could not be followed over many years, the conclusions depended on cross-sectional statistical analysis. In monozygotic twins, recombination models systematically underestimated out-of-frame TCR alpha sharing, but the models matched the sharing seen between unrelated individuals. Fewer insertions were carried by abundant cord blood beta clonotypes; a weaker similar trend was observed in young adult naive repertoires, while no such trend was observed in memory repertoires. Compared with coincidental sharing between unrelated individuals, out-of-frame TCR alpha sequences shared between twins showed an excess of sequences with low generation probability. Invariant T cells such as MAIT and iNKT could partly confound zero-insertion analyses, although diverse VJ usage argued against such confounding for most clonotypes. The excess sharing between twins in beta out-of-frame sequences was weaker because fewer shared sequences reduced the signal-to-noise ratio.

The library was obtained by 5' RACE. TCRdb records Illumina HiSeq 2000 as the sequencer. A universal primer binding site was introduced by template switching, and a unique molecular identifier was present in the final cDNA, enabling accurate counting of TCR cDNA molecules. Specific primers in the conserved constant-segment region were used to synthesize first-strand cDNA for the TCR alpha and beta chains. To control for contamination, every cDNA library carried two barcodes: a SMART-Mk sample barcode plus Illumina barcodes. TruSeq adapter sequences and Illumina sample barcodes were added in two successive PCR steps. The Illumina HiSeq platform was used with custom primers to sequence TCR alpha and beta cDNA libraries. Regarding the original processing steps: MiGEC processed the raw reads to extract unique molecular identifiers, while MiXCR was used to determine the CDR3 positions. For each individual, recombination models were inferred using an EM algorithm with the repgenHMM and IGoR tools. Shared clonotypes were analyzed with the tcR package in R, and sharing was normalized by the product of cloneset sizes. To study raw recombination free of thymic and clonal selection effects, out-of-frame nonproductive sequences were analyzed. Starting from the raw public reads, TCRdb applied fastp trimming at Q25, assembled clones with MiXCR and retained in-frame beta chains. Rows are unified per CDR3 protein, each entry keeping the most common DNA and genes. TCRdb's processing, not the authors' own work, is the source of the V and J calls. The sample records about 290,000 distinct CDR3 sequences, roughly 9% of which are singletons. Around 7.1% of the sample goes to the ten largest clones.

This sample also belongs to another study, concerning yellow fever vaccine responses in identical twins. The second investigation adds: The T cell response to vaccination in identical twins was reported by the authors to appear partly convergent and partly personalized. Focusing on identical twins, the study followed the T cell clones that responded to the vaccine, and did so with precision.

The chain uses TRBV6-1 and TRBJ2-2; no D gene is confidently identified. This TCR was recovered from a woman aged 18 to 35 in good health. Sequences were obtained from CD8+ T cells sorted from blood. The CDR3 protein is CASSEIGNTGELFF. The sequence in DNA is TGTGCCAGCAGTGAAATTGGGAACACCGGGGAGCTGTTTTTT.